This section outlines one TCR beta chain sequence together with its context. Its antigen is unknown. PCR involved 60 Vbeta and 13 Jbeta primers. Method: immunoSEQ multiplex PCR; TCRdb's copy keeps in-frame clones and lacks some. Of more than 200,000 clones in the sample, about 80% were seen once. The data were taken from a study of cytomegalovirus exposure and HLA in healthy donors. General study findings and limits: CMV antigen specificity was confirmed in vitro for a few CMV-associated chains. As was reported, the HLA-A and HLA-B alleles of most subjects were accurately predicted from TCR beta sequences. Listed as cytomegalovirus-associated were 150 to 200 TCR beta chains.

This CDR3 has 17 amino acids. J was trimmed by 1 base and V by 6 bases; bases with no gene match: 8. In germline, CDR1 is SNHLY, CDR2 FYNNEI. The source is a male donor in good health and CMV-seronegative. V usage is TRBV2 and J usage is TRBJ2-1, with 11 bases fitting TRBD2. Sequencing was performed on PBMCs. The CDR3, as DNA: TGTGCCAGCAGGGGTAGCGGGAGGGCCACGTCCTACAATGAGCAGTTCTTC. Amino acid sequence: CASRGSGRATSYNEQFF.